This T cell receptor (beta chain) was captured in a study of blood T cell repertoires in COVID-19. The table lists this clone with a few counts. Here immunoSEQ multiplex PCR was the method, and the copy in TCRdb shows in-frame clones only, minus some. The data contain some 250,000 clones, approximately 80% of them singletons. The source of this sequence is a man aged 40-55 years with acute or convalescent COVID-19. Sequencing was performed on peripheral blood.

CDR3: CASSIDLSSFGYTF. The CDR3 bases are TGTGCCAGTAGTATAGATCTTTCTTCCTTCGGCTACACCTTC. The chain carries TRBV19 and TRBJ1-2; unclear D gene. Germline values: CDR1 LNHDA, CDR2 SQIVND (reference sequence). V was trimmed by 0 bases and J by 8 bases, leaving 13 bases between them. The CDR3 is made up of 14 amino acids. Full variable domain (outside the CDR3, taken from reference TRBV19 and TRBJ1-2): DGGITQSPKYLFRKEGQNVTLSCEQNLNHDAMYWYRQDPGQGLRLIYYSQIVNDFQKGDIAEGYSVSREKKESFPLTVTSAQKNPTAFYLCASSIDLSSFGYTFGSGTRLTVV.